This TCR beta chain came from a study of blood T cell repertoires in COVID-19. The assay was immunoSEQ multiplex PCR, and TCRdb's table has in-frame clones only and misses some. The sample yields about 250,000 clones, 85% to 90% seen once. Germline assignment: CDR1 SGHKS and CDR2 YYEKEE (reference sequence). The CDR3 spans 16 residues. V lost 4 bases and J 5 bases, leaving 21 bases between the germline ends. The clonotype comes from a woman aged 18-29 years who had recovered from COVID-19. The gene calls are TRBV5-5 and TRBJ1-2, with D possibly being TRBD1 (6 bases). The specimen sequenced was PBMCs or T cells enriched from blood (not recorded which). The CDR3 sequence is CASSLTRTAPRYGYTF. The CDR3 nucleotides are TGTGCCAGCAGCCTTACCCGGACAGCACCTAGGTATGGCTACACCTTC. The variable domain in full, completed from reference TRBV5-5 and TRBJ1-2, reads DAGVTQSPTHLIKTRGQQVTLRCSPISGHKSVSWYQQVLGQGPQFIFQYYEKEERGRGNFPDRFSARQFPNYSSELNVNALLLGDSALYLCASSLTRTAPRYGYTFGSGTRLTVV.